The 16 T cell receptor beta chains presented below share a single source sample, sequenced in a study of blood T cell repertoires in COVID-19. Generated by immunoSEQ multiplex PCR, the TCRdb table keeps only in-frame clones and is missing some. Of roughly 330,000 clones in the sample, roughly 90% were seen once. The source material was peripheral blood. These receptors came from a woman in her fifties or sixties with active or convalescent COVID-19.

The table lists this clone with a few counts. The chain couples TRBV2 to TRBJ2-1; no firm D call. V lost 7 bases to trimming and J lost 4 bases, with 8 bases between them. The CDR3 covers 12 residues. Germline V gene sequence: CDR1 SNHLY, CDR2 FYNNEI. For the CDR3, the DNA is TGTGCCAGCACAAACAGTTACAATGAGCAGTTCTTC. This sequence encodes CASTNSYNEQFF.

The genes are TRBV19 and TRBJ1-3, with D maybe TRBD1 (5 bases). CDR3 length: 17 amino acids. CDR1 and CDR2 from the germline V gene are LNHDA and SQIVND (reference sequence). The ends were cut back, 7 bases at V and 3 bases at J, with 22 bases in the middle. The CDR3 reads CASTNAGLGSHGNTIYF. CDR3 nucleotide sequence: TGTGCCAGTACTAATGCGGGACTTGGATCGCATGGAAACACCATATATTTT.

Note on this clone: The same CDR3 arises from other DNA sequences in this sample as well. J is TRBJ2-7 and V is TRBV18; D gene unclear. CDR1 is KGHSH, CDR2 LQKENI, per germline. The CDR3 loop spans 12 amino acids. Deletions cut 1 base from V and 4 bases from J, with 5 bases between. The CDR3 protein is CASSPLGYEQYF. CDR3 nucleotide sequence: TGTGCCAGCTCACCACTCGGGTACGAGCAGTACTTC.

The chain carries TRBV7-2 and TRBJ2-3; D is possibly TRBD2 (6 bases). CDR1 is SGHTA and CDR2 is FQGNSA in the germline V gene. V lost 2 bases to trimming and J lost 4 bases, with 16 bases between them. The CDR3 runs 16 residues. CDR3 in DNA: TGTGCCAGCAGCTTAAGACTAGTAAGCCAGGCAGATACGCAGTATTTT. Its translation: CASSLRLVSQADTQYF.

About this clone: The limits of the CDR3 on the DNA are not certain, so only TCRdb's listed CDR3 is given. The chain employs TRBV5-1 and TRBJ2-7; the table names TRBD2, a call not compared with the DNA. Germline V CDR1 and CDR2: SGHRS, YFSETQ. The CDR3 is made up of 15 amino acids, end residues included. This CDR3 is CASSFGSGGNDEQYF.

This sequence joins TRBV9 and TRBJ1-1, with D possibly matching TRBD1 (6 bases). The V end was cut by 3 bases, the J end by 1 base, with 16 bases between. CDR3 length equals 16 residues. Germline V gene sequence: CDR1 SGDLS, CDR2 YYNGEE. The CDR3 loop reads CASSAEGGATNTEAFF. In DNA form, the CDR3 reads TGTGCCAGCAGCGCCGAAGGGGGGGCGACGAACACTGAAGCTTTCTTT.

The genes are TRBV6-6 and TRBJ1-5; D is ambiguous. Germline V gene lookup returns CDR1 MNHNY and CDR2 SVGAGI (reference sequence). The CDR3 is 14 residues long. Trimming cost V 7 bases and J 0 bases, with 10 bases left between them. CDR3 bases: TGTGCCAGCAAGGTAGAGGGTAGCAATCAGCCCCAGCATTTT. Protein sequence: CASKVEGSNQPQHF.

In regard to this clone: The junction departs from germline at one end; a sequencing error may be responsible. J is TRBJ1-1 and V is TRBV2, with D tentatively TRBD1 (5 bases). The CDR3 runs 14 residues. Germline V gene data show CDR1 as SNHLY and CDR2 as FYNNEI. The CDR3 DNA follows: TGTGCCAGCAGCGAAGACAGAGTTAACACTGAAGCTTTCTTT. Its protein is CASSEDRVNTEAFF.

This chain joins TRBV6-2 or TRBV6-3 and TRBJ1-1, with 10 bases aligning to TRBD1. CDR1 and CDR2 (germline): MNHEY, SVGEGT. This CDR3 contains 15 residues. Trimming took 0 bases from V and 6 from J; bases not matched to a gene: 4. CDR3 nucleotides: TGTGCCAGCAGTTACTCGATCGGGACAGGGGCTGAAGCTTTCTTT. Its protein product is CASSYSIGTGAEAFF.

The V call is TRBV3-1 (or the pseudogene TRBV3-2), the J call TRBJ2-1; 13 bases align to TRBD2. CDR1 LGHDT and CDR2 YNNKEL come from the germline V gene (reference sequence). The CDR3 contains 17 residues. The trim removed 4 bases at V and 5 bases at J, leaving 8 bases unmatched. The CDR3 DNA sequence: TGTGCCAGCAGCCCACTCCGGACTAGCGGGAGTGACAATGAGCAGTTCTTC. It specifies CASSPLRTSGSDNEQFF.

The chain joins TRBV29-1 to TRBJ1-1, with TRBD1 matching 7 bases. This CDR3 contains 16 residues. V lost 3 bases, J lost 1 base, and 11 bases stayed unmatched. Germline CDR1 SQVTM, CDR2 ANQGSEA. This chain's CDR3 is CSVEVSRAGGNTEAFF. DNA for the CDR3: TGCAGCGTTGAGGTTTCAAGGGCAGGGGGGAACACTGAAGCTTTCTTT.

The count of this clone is one. This chain links TRBV6-5 with TRBJ1-4, with D tentatively TRBD1 (6 bases). Germline CDR1 is MNHEY and CDR2 is SVGAGI. The CDR3 is made up of 15 amino acids. V lost 0 bases and J lost 4, with 9 bases in between. The CDR3 is CASSYSGARNEKLFF. CDR3 nucleotide sequence: TGTGCCAGCAGTTACTCGGGGGCCCGTAATGAAAAACTGTTTTTT.

The chain carries TRBV4-2 and TRBJ2-1; 12 bases map to TRBD2. The CDR3 contains 18 residues. V gave up 0 bases and J gave up 10 bases; unmatched junction bases: 13. CDR1 is LGHNA and CDR2 is YNFKEQ in the germline V gene. CDR3 in DNA: TGTGCCAGCAGCCAAGAATTCCTTGGACTAGCGGGAACCCTCGAGCAGTTCTTC. Translated: CASSQEFLGLAGTLEQFF.

V is TRBV5-1 and J is TRBJ2-7; 10 nucleotides match TRBD2. Per the germline V gene, CDR1 is SGHRS and CDR2 is YFSETQ. The V and J ends lost 7 bases and 3 bases, in that order; junction bases with no gene match: 7. The CDR3 is made up of 14 amino acids. The DNA of the CDR3 is TGCGCCAGCGGAGCGGGAGGGCCATACTACGAGCAGTACTTC. Encoded protein: CASGAGGPYYEQYF.

V and J are TRBV14 and TRBJ2-5, with 15 bases that match TRBD2. J gave up 2 bases and V 4 bases, and 2 bases lay outside the gene matches. This CDR3 comprises 16 residues. CDR1 and CDR2 from the germline V gene are SGHDN and FVKESK. The CDR3 region is CASSPGLAGGQETQYF. CDR3 nucleotide sequence: TGTGCCAGCAGCCCCGGACTAGCGGGGGGGCAAGAGACCCAGTACTTC.

This clone was seen a few times. This chain connects TRBV10-3 to TRBJ2-7, with D unresolved. There are 15 residues in the CDR3. Trimming shortened V by 7 bases and J by 6 bases, and 22 bases separated the two germline ends. CDR1 and CDR2 (germline): ENHRY, SYGVKD. The CDR3 nucleotides are TGTGCCATCACCGCCGAGCTAGGTGAGGAGATCGAGCAGTACTTC. Its translation: CAITAELGEEIEQYF.